A selection of T cell receptor beta chains follows, all from one sample in a study of blood T cell repertoires in COVID-19. Profiling relied on immunoSEQ multiplex PCR, and the TCRdb table lists in-frame clones only, not all of them. The sample gives a few hundred thousand clones, around 90% of which show up once; roughly 2% is in the top ten. The sequencing sample was made of peripheral blood. All receptors come from a woman in her sixties or seventies with COVID-19, enrolled during active disease. Each CDR3 is given with its conserved first and last residue. D genes are given only for firm matches. Clone size is given for some rows only: seen once, a few or many times, or a class if the clone is expanded.

>TRBV29-1|.|TRBJ1-2|.
CSADLGGPYGYTF
TGCAGCGCCGATCTCGGAGGCCCCTATGGCTACACCTTC
>TRBV4-3|.|TRBJ2-7|.
CASSQGGGEQYF
TGCGCCAGCAGCCAAGGAGGGGGCGAGCAGTACTTC
>TRBV11-2|.|TRBJ2-7|TRBD1
CASSPTGGLREQYF
TGTGCCAGCAGCCCCACAGGGGGTCTAAGAGAGCAGTACTTC
>TRBV7-2|.|TRBJ2-7|TRBD2
CASSLLPLAGGSYEQYF
TGTGCCAGCAGCTTACTACCACTAGCGGGGGGTTCCTACGAGCAGTACTTC
>TRBV11-2|.|TRBJ2-2|TRBD2
CASSSGLGFTGELFF
TGTGCCAGCAGCTCGGGACTAGGGTTCACCGGGGAGCTGTTTTTT
>TRBV5-6|.|TRBJ1-5|TRBD1
CASSFGTGQPNQPQHF
TGTGCCAGCAGCTTCGGGACAGGGCAACCAAATCAGCCCCAGCATTTT
>TRBV18|.|TRBJ1-2|TRBD1
CASSPDRGSGYTF
TGTGCCAGCTCACCGGACAGGGGGAGTGGCTACACCTTC
>TRBV11-2|.|TRBJ1-2|TRBD1
CASSPGTGGLSYGYTF
TGTGCCAGCAGCCCGGGGACAGGGGGCCTTTCCTATGGCTACACCTTC
>TRBV6-2/TRBV6-3|.|TRBJ2-5|TRBD1
CASSYLPRTGGETQYF
TGTGCCAGCAGTTACCTACCGAGGACAGGGGGAGAGACCCAGTACTTC
>TRBV6-6|.|TRBJ1-5|TRBD1
CASSYRQGVSNQPQHF
TGTGCCAGCAGTTACCGACAGGGTGTGAGCAATCAGCCCCAGCATTTT
>TRBV4-3|.|TRBJ1-6|.
CASSQEKAGGYQSPLHF
TGCGCCAGCAGCCAGGAGAAAGCAGGAGGGTATCAGTCACCCCTCCACTTT
>TRBV7-9|.|TRBJ2-7|.
CAVGRDSYEQYF
TGTGCCGTAGGCAGGGACTCCTACGAGCAGTACTTC
>TRBV27|.|TRBJ2-2|TRBD1
CAIRPRTGARTGELFF
TGTGCCATCCGACCCAGGACAGGGGCCCGCACCGGGGAGCTGTTTTTT
>TRBV6-5|.|TRBJ2-1|.
CASSYGDFPNEQFF
TGTGCCAGCAGTTATGGAGATTTCCCGAATGAGCAGTTCTTC
>TRBV15|.|TRBJ1-3|.
CATPGVARGNTIYF
TGTGCCACCCCAGGGGTGGCTAGAGGAAACACCATATATTTT
>TRBV5-4|few|TRBJ2-2|.
CASRDGGSGELFF
TGTGCCAGCAGGGACGGAGGTTCTGGGGAGCTGTTTTTT
>TRBV10-1|.|TRBJ2-7|TRBD1
CASSELFAGGYF
TGCGCCAGCAGTGAGTTATTTGCAGGGGGCTACTTC
>TRBV6-2/TRBV6-3|once|TRBJ2-2|.
CASSYSRGAGGELFF
TGTGCCAGCAGTTACTCACGCGGGGCGGGCGGGGAGCTGTTTTTT
>TRBV5-8|.|TRBJ2-1|.
CASSNGVARSYNEQFF
TGTGCCAGCAGCAACGGGGTGGCCCGATCCTACAATGAGCAGTTCTTC
>TRBV5-1|.|TRBJ1-2|.
CASSLDSHYGYTF
TGCGCCAGCAGCTTGGACAGCCACTATGGCTACACCTTC
>TRBV2|.|TRBJ1-1|.
CASFISVSNTEAFF
TGTGCCAGCTTTATTTCGGTGTCGAACACTGAAGCTTTCTTT
>TRBV7-9|.|TRBJ1-1|.
CASSSPRNTEAFF
TGTGCCAGCAGCTCCCCGCGAAACACTGAAGCTTTCTTT
>TRBV6-6|.|TRBJ2-7|TRBD1
CASIPTGGQGYEQYF
TGTGCCAGCATCCCTACAGGGGGGCAGGGATACGAGCAGTACTTC
>TRBV5-6|.|TRBJ2-7|TRBD2
CASSLAGGNYEQYF
TGTGCCTCGAGCTTAGCGGGGGGGAACTACGAGCAGTACTTC
>TRBV9|.|TRBJ1-1|.
CASSEREFNTEAFF
TGTGCCAGCAGCGAGCGAGAGTTCAACACTGAAGCTTTCTTT
>TRBV3-1/TRBV3-2|.|TRBJ1-6|TRBD1
CASSHQGVFNSPLHF
TGTGCCAGCAGCCACCAGGGGGTGTTTAATTCACCCCTCCACTTT
>TRBV7-9|few|TRBJ2-7|TRBD1
CASSATGYEQYF
TGTGCCAGCAGCGCGACAGGGTACGAGCAGTACTTC
>TRBV3-1/TRBV3-2|.|TRBJ2-7|TRBD1
CASSLGQGSYEQYF
TGTGCCAGCAGCCTGGGACAGGGATCCTACGAGCAGTACTTC
>TRBV9|.|TRBJ1-6|TRBD1
CASSQRTGGNSPLHF
TGTGCCAGCAGCCAGAGGACAGGGGGTAATTCACCCCTCCACTTT
>TRBV7-3|.|TRBJ2-1|.
CASSLGRTSNEQFF
TGTGCCAGCAGCTTAGGGAGGACCAGCAATGAGCAGTTCTTC
>TRBV6-5|.|TRBJ1-4|.
CASSYRAGRGNEKLFF
TGTGCCAGCAGTTACCGAGCGGGACGGGGGAATGAAAAACTGTTTTTT
>TRBV7-8|once|TRBJ1-5|TRBD1
CASSPINRGPEDSNQPQHF
TGTGCCAGCAGCCCAATCAACAGGGGACCCGAAGATAGCAATCAGCCCCAGCATTTT
>TRBV4-3|once|TRBJ2-1|TRBD2
CASSQRTSGGVYNEQFF
TGCGCCAGCAGCCAACGGACTAGCGGGGGTGTCTACAATGAGCAGTTCTTC
>TRBV12-3/TRBV12-4|.|TRBJ2-5|TRBD2
CASSLLAGGRHF
TGTGCCAGCAGTTTACTAGCGGGGGGGAGGCACTTC
>TRBV4-3|once|TRBJ1-3|TRBD1
CASSQGYGTGGAGNTIYF
TGCGCCAGCAGCCAAGGGTATGGGACAGGGGGCGCCGGAAACACCATATATTTT
>TRBV19|.|TRBJ1-2|TRBD1
CASSIRGGQDYGYTF
TGTGCCAGTAGTATAAGGGGGGGACAGGACTATGGCTACACCTTC
>TRBV6-5|.|TRBJ1-1|.
CASNQGGNTEAFF
TGTGCCAGCAATCAAGGGGGGAACACTGAAGCTTTCTTT
>TRBV4-3|.|TRBJ1-1|.
CASSQGSGNTEAFF
TGCGCCAGCAGCCAAGGGTCCGGGAACACTGAAGCTTTCTTT
>TRBV7-8|.|TRBJ1-2|.
CASSSPTADGYTF
TGTGCCAGCAGCTCGCCAACAGCGGACGGCTACACCTTC
>TRBV6-5|.|TRBJ1-1|.
CATLSGGGTEAFF
TGTGCCACCCTAAGCGGGGGAGGCACTGAAGCTTTCTTT
>TRBV11-3|.|TRBJ2-5|TRBD1
CASSSTGEETQYF
TGTGCCAGCAGCTCGACAGGGGAGGAGACCCAGTACTTC
>TRBV4-2|.|TRBJ1-5|.
CASSTTGTQDQPQHF
TGTGCCAGCAGCACAACCGGGACTCAGGATCAGCCCCAGCATTTT
>TRBV19|once|TRBJ1-5|.
CASSLFSNQPQHF
TGTGCCAGTAGTCTATTTAGCAATCAGCCCCAGCATTTT
>TRBV6-1|.|TRBJ2-5|TRBD2
CASSERLAGARETQYF
TGTGCCAGCAGTGAACGACTAGCGGGGGCCCGAGAGACCCAGTACTTC
>TRBV27|.|TRBJ1-1|TRBD1
CASSSSGTGRHTEAFF
TGTGCCAGCAGTTCCTCGGGGACAGGGAGGCACACTGAAGCTTTCTTT
>TRBV6-5|.|TRBJ2-7|.
CASSLGGLNEQYF
TGTGCCAGCAGTTTGGGGGGACTGAACGAGCAGTACTTC
>TRBV29-1|.|TRBJ1-2|TRBD1
CSVEDSSWTGPVPF
TGCAGCGTTGAAGATTCGTCCTGGACAGGCCCCGTCCCTTTC
>TRBV15|.|TRBJ1-5|.
CATSRVHNNQPQHF
TGTGCCACCAGCAGAGTCCACAATAATCAGCCCCAGCATTTT
>TRBV29-1|.|TRBJ1-3|.
CSVGISGNTIYF
TGCAGCGTTGGTATCTCTGGAAACACCATATATTTT
>TRBV27|.|TRBJ2-4|TRBD1
CATQARTGADLAKNIQYF
TGTGCCACTCAAGCGAGGACAGGGGCCGATCTAGCCAAAAACATTCAGTACTTC
>TRBV30|once|TRBJ1-2|.
CAWVPGGGAWGYTF
TGTGCCTGGGTCCCAGGAGGGGGGGCTTGGGGCTACACCTTC